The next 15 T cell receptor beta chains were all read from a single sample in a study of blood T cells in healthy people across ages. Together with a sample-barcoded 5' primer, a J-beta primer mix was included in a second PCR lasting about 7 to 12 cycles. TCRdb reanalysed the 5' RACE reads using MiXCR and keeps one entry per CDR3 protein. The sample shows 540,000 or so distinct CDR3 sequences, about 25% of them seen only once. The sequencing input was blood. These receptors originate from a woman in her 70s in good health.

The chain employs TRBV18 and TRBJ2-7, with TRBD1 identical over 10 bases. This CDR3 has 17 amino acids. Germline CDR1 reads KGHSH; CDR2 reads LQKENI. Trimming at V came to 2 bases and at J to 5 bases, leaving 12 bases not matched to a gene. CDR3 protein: CASSPVVMGQGTHEQYF. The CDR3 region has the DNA TGTGCCAGCTCACCAGTAGTAATGGGACAGGGGACCCACGAGCAGTACTTC.

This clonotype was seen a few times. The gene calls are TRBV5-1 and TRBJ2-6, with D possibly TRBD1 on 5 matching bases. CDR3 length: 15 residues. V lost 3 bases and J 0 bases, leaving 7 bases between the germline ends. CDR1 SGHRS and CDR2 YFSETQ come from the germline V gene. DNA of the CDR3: TGCGCCAGCAGCTCGACAGACTCTGGGGCCAACGTCCTGACTTTC. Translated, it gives CASSSTDSGANVLTF. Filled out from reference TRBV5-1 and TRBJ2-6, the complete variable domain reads KAGVTQTPRYLIKTRGQQVTLSCSPISGHRSVSWYQQTPGQGLQFLFEYFSETQRNKGNFPGRFSGRQFSNSRSEMNVSTLELGDSALYLCASSSTDSGANVLTFGAGSRLTVL.

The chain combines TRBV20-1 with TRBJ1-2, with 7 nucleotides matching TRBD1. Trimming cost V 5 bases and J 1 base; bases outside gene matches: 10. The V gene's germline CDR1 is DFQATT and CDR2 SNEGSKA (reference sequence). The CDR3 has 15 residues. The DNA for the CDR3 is TGCAGTGCTTATCCCTCGGGACAGCATAACTATGGCTACACCTTC. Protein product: CSAYPSGQHNYGYTF.

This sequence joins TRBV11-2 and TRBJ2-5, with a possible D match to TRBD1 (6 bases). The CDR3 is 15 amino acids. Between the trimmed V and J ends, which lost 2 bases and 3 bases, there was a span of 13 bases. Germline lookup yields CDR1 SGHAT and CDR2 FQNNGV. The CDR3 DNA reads TGTGCCAGCAGCTTAATTCTGGGGGACAAAGAGACCCAGTACTTC. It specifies CASSLILGDKETQYF.

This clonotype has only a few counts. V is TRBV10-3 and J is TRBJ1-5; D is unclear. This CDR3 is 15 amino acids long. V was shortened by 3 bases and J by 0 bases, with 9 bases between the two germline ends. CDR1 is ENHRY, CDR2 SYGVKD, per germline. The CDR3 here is CAISEGWDSNQPQHF. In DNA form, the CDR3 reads TGTGCCATCAGTGAAGGGTGGGATAGCAATCAGCCCCAGCATTTT.

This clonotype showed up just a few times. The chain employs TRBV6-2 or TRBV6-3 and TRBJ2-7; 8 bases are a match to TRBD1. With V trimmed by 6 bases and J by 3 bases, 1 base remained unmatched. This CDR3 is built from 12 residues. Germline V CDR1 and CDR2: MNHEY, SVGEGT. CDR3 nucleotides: TGTGCCAGCAGGGACAGGGTCTACGAGCAGTACTTC. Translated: CASRDRVYEQYF.

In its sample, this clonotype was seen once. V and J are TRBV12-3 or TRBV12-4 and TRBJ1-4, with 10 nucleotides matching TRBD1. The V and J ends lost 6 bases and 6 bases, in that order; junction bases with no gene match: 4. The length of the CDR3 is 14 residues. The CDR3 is CASRAGTGDEKLFF. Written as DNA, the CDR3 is TGTGCCAGCAGGGCCGGGACAGGGGATGAAAAACTGTTTTTT.

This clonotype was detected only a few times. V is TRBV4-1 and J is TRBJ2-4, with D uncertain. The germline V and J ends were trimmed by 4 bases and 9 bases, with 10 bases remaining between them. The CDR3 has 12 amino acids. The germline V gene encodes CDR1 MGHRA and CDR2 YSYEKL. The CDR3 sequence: CASSPGRAIQYF. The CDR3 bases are TGCGCCAGCAGCCCAGGTCGGGCCATTCAGTACTTC.

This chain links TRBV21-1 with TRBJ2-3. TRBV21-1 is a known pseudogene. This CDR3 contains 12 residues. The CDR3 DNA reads TGTGCCAGCAGCGGATCCAGGTATACGCAGTATTTT. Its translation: CASSGSRYTQYF.

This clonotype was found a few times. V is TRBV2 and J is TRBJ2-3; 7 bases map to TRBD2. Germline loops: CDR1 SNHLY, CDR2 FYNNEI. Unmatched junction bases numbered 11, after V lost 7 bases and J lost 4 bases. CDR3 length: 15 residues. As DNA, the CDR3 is TGTGCCAGCACCCCGGGGGGTCGGCAGGCAGATACGCAGTATTTT. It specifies CASTPGGRQADTQYF.

The CDR3 nucleotides are TGTGCCAGCAGTTACCGACAGGGTTCGAATGAGCAGTTCTTC. It yields the protein CASSYRQGSNEQFF. The V gene is TRBV6-6, the J gene TRBJ2-1; the match to TRBD1 covers 7 bases. The CDR3 runs 14 residues. V gave up 2 bases and J gave up 7 bases; unmatched junction bases: 5. The germline V gene encodes CDR1 MNHNY and CDR2 SVGAGI (reference sequence).

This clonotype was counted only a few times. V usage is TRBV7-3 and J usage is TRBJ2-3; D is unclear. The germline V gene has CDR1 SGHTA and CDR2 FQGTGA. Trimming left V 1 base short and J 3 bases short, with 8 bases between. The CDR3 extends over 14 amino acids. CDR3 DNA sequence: TGTGCCAGCAGCTTAAACCCTAGTACAGATACGCAGTATTTT. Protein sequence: CASSLNPSTDTQYF. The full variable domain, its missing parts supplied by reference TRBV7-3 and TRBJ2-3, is GAGVSQTPSNKVTEKGKYVELRCDPISGHTALYWYRQSLGQGPEFLIYFQGTGAADDSGLPNDRFFAVRPEGSVSTLKIQRTERGDSAVYLCASSLNPSTDTQYFGPGTRLTVL.

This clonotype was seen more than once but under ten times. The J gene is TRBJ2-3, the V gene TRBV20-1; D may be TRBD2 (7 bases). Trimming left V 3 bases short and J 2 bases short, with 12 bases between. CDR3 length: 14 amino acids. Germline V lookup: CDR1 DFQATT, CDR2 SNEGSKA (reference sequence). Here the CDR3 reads CSARRGPPTDTQYF. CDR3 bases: TGCAGTGCTAGGCGGGGGCCTCCCACAGATACGCAGTATTTT.

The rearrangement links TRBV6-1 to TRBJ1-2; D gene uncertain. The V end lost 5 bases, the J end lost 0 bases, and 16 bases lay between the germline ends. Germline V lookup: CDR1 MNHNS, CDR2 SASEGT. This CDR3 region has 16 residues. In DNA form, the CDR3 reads TGTGCCAGCAGTCCGAACTCCGAGCTCCCTAACTATGGCTACACCTTC. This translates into CASSPNSELPNYGYTF.

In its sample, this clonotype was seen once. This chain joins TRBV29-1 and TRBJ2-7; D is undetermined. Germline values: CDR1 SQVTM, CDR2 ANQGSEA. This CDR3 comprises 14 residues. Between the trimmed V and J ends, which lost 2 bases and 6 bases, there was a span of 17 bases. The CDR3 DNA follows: TGCAGCGTTGAAAAATTGAACGGCTTAGGCGAGCAGTACTTC. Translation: CSVEKLNGLGEQYF.